This T cell receptor beta chain was retrieved from a study of blood T cell repertoires in COVID-19. As for the study in general: T cells, B-cell-depleted T cells, or PBMCs provided the cDNA or gDNA that served as material.

A single count supports this clone. CDR3 size: 15 residues. The germline CDR1 and CDR2 sequences are MDHEN and SYDVKM. The V end lost 6 bases, the J end lost 4 bases, and 18 bases lay between the germline ends. Here immunoSEQ multiplex PCR was the method, and the copy in TCRdb shows in-frame clones only, minus some. The data contain 300,000 to 400,000 clones, approximately 89% of them singletons. The source is a woman aged 50 to 60 who had recovered from COVID-19. The source material was peripheral blood. The chain joins TRBV28 to TRBJ1-2; weak D call: TRBD1 (6 bases). CDR3 DNA: TGTGCCAGCAGCCGGAGACAGGCCACCCTCTATGGCTACACCTTC. It is translated as CASSRRQATLYGYTF.